Each of the 15 T cell receptor beta chains below was sequenced from the same sample in a study of blood T cell repertoires in COVID-19. The protocol was immunoSEQ multiplex PCR, while the TCRdb copy is restricted to in-frame clones and leaves out a portion. The repertoire consists of tens of thousands of clones, with around nine tenths occurring once and the leading ten covering 29%. Sequencing was carried out using peripheral blood. The receptor set was obtained from an elderly woman with active or convalescent COVID-19.

The V and J genes are TRBV6-2 or TRBV6-3 and TRBJ1-5; 11 nucleotides align to TRBD1. This CDR3 is built from 16 residues. J lost 4 bases, V lost 2 bases, and 4 bases had no gene match. Germline V gives CDR1 MNHEY, CDR2 SVGEGT. The CDR3 region is CASSYGTGGDNQPQHF. The CDR3 nucleotides are TGTGCCAGCAGTTACGGGACAGGGGGGGATAATCAGCCCCAGCATTTT.

The rearrangement joins TRBV25-1 to TRBJ2-4; D is unresolved. Germline V gives CDR1 MGHDK, CDR2 SYGVNS. This CDR3 is 14 amino acids long. Trimming cost V 5 bases and J 6 bases, with 14 bases left between them. CDR3 sequence (DNA): TGTGCCAGCAGTCCCCGTGTCCCCAGAAACATTCAGTACTTC. Its translation is CASSPRVPRNIQYF. Full variable domain (rest looked up from reference TRBV25-1 and TRBJ2-4): EADIYQTPRYLVIGTGKKITLECSQTMGHDKMYWYQQDPGMELHLIHYSYGVNSTEKGDLSSESTVSRIRTEHFPLTLESARPSHTSQYLCASSPRVPRNIQYFGAGTRLSVL.

This chain joins TRBV19 and TRBJ1-4, with a tentative D call TRBD1 (5 bases). There are 15 residues in the CDR3. Germline V gene lookup returns CDR1 LNHDA and CDR2 SQIVND (reference sequence). V was trimmed by 2 bases and J by 7 bases, leaving 14 bases between them. CDR3 loop: CASSIRAQGSEKLFF. The CDR3 DNA is TGTGCCAGTAGTATAAGGGCGCAGGGCTCTGAAAAACTGTTTTTT.

The chain has TRBV9 and TRBJ1-2; a possible D gene is TRBD1 (6 bases). Germline V gene sequence: CDR1 SGDLS, CDR2 YYNGEE. Trimming left V 3 bases short and J 8 bases short, with 14 bases between. CDR3 length: 13 amino acids. The CDR3 here is CASSADRSDGYTF. The CDR3 DNA reads TGTGCCAGCAGCGCCGACAGGTCCGACGGCTACACCTTC.

V is TRBV28 and J is TRBJ2-1; 9 positions agree with TRBD2. The CDR3 sequence is 16 residues long. V shed 7 bases and J 5 bases; nucleotides not matched to a gene: 12. CDR1 is MDHEN and CDR2 is SYDVKM in the germline V gene. The CDR3 DNA sequence: TGTGCCAGCATCCGAGCGGGGGGCAAACTAGACAATGAGCAGTTCTTC. Amino acids: CASIRAGGKLDNEQFF.

The chain links TRBV5-5 to TRBJ1-2; 7 bases align to TRBD1. Germline V lookup: CDR1 SGHKS, CDR2 YYEKEE (reference sequence). The CDR3 is made up of 13 amino acids. The V and J ends lost 3 bases and 3 bases, in that order; junction bases with no gene match: 2. The CDR3 protein is CASSSTGYYGYTF. The CDR3 DNA is TGTGCCAGCAGCTCGACAGGGTACTATGGCTACACCTTC.

V usage is TRBV4-3 and J usage is TRBJ2-3; tentative D call: TRBD2 (6 bases). Trimming cost V 1 base and J 5 bases, with 16 bases left between them. The CDR3 runs 16 residues. CDR1 and CDR2 (germline): LGHNA, YSLEER. CDR3 in amino acids: CASSQAGTSILDTQYF. Written as DNA, the CDR3 is TGCGCCAGCAGCCAAGCGGGGACTTCTATTTTAGATACGCAGTATTTT.

The chain joins TRBV18 to TRBJ2-1, with 10 bases lining up with TRBD1. The J segment lost 5 bases and the V segment lost 4 bases, leaving 5 bases of the junction unmatched. The CDR3 covers 15 residues. Germline CDR1 KGHSH, CDR2 LQKENI. The CDR3 is CASSRQGAPDNEQFF. CDR3 DNA: TGTGCCAGCTCACGACAGGGGGCGCCGGACAATGAGCAGTTCTTC.

This chain joins TRBV19 and TRBJ1-6, with no clear D. V lost 5 bases and J lost 5, with 10 bases in between. The germline gives CDR1 LNHDA, CDR2 SQIVND (reference sequence). This CDR3 region has 14 residues. CDR3 in DNA: TGTGCCAGTAGTTCTCGAGCCCATAATTCACCCCTCCACTTT. Translated, it gives CASSSRAHNSPLHF.

CDR3 sequence (DNA): TGTGCCAGCAGCTTGCAGCCCCGGGGGAGGGCCTATGGCTACACCTTC. It specifies CASSLQPRGRAYGYTF. The chain uses TRBV5-5 and TRBJ1-2; D possibly corresponds to TRBD1 (5 bases). Per the germline V gene, CDR1 is SGHKS and CDR2 is YYEKEE (reference sequence). V was trimmed by 1 base and J by 4 bases, leaving 17 bases between them. CDR3 length: 16 amino acids.

The rearrangement links TRBV6-5 to TRBJ2-1, with a weak D call TRBD2 (5 bases). This CDR3 has 15 amino acids. V lost 4 bases, J lost 0 bases, and 10 bases lay in between. Germline-derived CDR1 and CDR2 are MNHEY and SVGAGI. In DNA, the CDR3 is TGTGCCAGCAGTTCCCTTACTAGCTCCTACAATGAGCAGTTCTTC. It encodes CASSSLTSSYNEQFF.

This chain uses TRBV7-7 with TRBJ1-2, with D maybe TRBD1 (5 bases). CDR1 is SSHAT and CDR2 is FNYEAQ in the germline V gene (reference sequence). The CDR3 runs 16 residues. V shed 5 bases and J shed 6 bases, with 22 bases lying between them. CDR3 in DNA: TGTGCCAGCAGCCCCTTTAGTGGGGCTTTCTTCGATGGCTACACCTTC. Residues: CASSPFSGAFFDGYTF.

The chain recombines TRBV21-1 with TRBJ2-7; TRBD1 is the table's D call, not checked against the DNA. TRBV21-1 is an annotated pseudogene. This CDR3 has 13 residues. The DNA of the CDR3 is TGTGCCAGCAGGGACAGGGAATCCTACGAGCAGTACTTC. Protein: CASRDRESYEQYF.

As concerns this clone: At one end the junction does not follow the germline gene, possibly because of a read error. The rearrangement uses TRBV4-3 and TRBJ2-7, with 8 positions matching TRBD1. Germline V gene data show CDR1 as LGHNA and CDR2 as YSLEER. The CDR3 runs to 18 residues. The CDR3 spells CACSPRWGMAGGLYEQYF. The CDR3 DNA is TGCGCCTGCAGCCCCCGGTGGGGGATGGCAGGGGGCCTTTACGAGCAGTACTTC.

The chain recombines TRBV12-3 or TRBV12-4 with TRBJ1-2, with D hard to call. The CDR3 covers 13 residues. V was pared by 3 bases and J by 8 bases, with 13 bases between. This CDR3 reads CASSFREDGGYTF. In DNA form, the CDR3 reads TGTGCCAGCAGTTTTAGGGAGGACGGGGGCTACACCTTC.